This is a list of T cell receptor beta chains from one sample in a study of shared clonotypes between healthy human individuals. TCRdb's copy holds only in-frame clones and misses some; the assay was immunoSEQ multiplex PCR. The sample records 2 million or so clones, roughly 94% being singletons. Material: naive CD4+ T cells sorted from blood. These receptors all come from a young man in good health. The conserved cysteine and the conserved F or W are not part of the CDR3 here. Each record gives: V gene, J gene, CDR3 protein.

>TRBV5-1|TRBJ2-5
ASTRNLLAQETQY
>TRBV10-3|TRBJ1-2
AISEGAGLGALPNRGIKDGYT
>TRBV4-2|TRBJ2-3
ASSQARTGTSLSTDTQY
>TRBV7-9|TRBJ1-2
ASSLGGPYGYT
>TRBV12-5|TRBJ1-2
ASGLSGNYGYT
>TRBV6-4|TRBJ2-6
ASSLTGSGANVLT
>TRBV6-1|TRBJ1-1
ASSGSEAF
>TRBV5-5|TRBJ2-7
ASSLVAASSYEQY
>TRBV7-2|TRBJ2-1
ASSLFLISGAPYNEQF
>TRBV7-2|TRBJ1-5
ASSLGLIGEGNQPQH
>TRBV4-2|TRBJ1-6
ASSQVNQGRWDNSPLH
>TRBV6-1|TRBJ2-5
ASSEAWARPQETQY
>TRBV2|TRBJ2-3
ASYFNPGDNTDTQY
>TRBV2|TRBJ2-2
ASGSSSNTGELF
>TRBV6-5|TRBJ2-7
ASSLSLGYEQY
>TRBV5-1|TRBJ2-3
ASSLGQFTDTQY
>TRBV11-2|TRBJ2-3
ASSPLWRDTDTQY
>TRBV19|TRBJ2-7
ASSMSPGTTEQY
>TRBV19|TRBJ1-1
ASSPIEAPEAF
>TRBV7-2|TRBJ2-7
ASSLEHRALLYEQY
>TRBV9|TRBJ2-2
ASSVVSTALGTGELF
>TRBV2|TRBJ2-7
ASSFQGGSPYEQY
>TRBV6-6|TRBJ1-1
ASSYPVGLTAF
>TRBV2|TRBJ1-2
ASSGTGGGYT
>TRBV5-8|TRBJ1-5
ASSLLSLGQPQH
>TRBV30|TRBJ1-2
AWKVPGMNGYT